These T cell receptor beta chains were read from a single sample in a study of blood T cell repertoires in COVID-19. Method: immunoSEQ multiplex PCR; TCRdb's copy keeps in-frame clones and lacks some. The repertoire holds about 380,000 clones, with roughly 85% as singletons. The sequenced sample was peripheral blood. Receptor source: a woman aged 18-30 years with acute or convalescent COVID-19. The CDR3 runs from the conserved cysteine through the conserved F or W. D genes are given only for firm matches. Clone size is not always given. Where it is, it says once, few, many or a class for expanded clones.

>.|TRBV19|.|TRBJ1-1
TGTGCCAGTATATTGCGAGGAGACACTGAAGCTTTCTTT
CASILRGDTEAFF
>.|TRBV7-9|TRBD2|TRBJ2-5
TGTGCCAGCAGCTTAGCACTAGCGGGGGGGTACCAAGAGACCCAGTACTTC
CASSLALAGGYQETQYF
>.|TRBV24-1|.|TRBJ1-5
TGTGCCACCAGTGATGGGACAAATAATCAGCCCCAGCATTTT
CATSDGTNNQPQHF
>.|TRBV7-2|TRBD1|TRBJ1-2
TGTGCCAGCAGCCCCGCCCTACAGGGGACTAACTATGGCTACACCTTC
CASSPALQGTNYGYTF
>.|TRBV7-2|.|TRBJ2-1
TGTGCCATGGACGAGGGGGATCTTGAGTTCTTC
CAMDEGDLEFF
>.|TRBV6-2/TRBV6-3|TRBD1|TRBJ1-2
TGTGCCAGCAGCCGACCGGGACAGCAATATGGCTACACCTTC
CASSRPGQQYGYTF
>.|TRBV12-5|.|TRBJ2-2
TGTGCTAGTGGTCCAACGAGGAACACCGGGGAGCTGTTTTTT
CASGPTRNTGELFF
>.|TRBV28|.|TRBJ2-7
TGTGCCAGTTCTGCCGGGACTTCGATCTGGGGGCAGTACTTC
CASSAGTSIWGQYF
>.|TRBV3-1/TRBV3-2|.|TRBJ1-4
TGTGCCAGCAGCCAAGAACGCCCAGGGGAAAAACTGTTTTTT
CASSQERPGEKLFF
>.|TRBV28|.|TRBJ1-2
TGTGCCAGCAGTATCGGGACATCTCCTAACTATGGCTACACCTTC
CASSIGTSPNYGYTF
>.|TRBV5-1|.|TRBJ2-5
TGCGCCAGCAGCGAGGGAGAGGAGACCCAGTACTTC
CASSEGEETQYF
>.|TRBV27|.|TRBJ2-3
TGTGCCAGCAGTTTATCGGCATACACAGATACGCAGTATTTT
CASSLSAYTDTQYF
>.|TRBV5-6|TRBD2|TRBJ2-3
TGTGCCAGCAGCCCTCTAGCGGGAGGGAGCACAGATACGCAGTATTTT
CASSPLAGGSTDTQYF
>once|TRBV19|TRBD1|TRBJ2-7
TGTGCCAGTAGCATGGGACAGGGAGACGAGCAGTACTTC
CASSMGQGDEQYF
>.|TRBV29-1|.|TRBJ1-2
TGCAGCGTTGGGCAATACAGGGCGGCTAACTATGGCTACACCTTC
CSVGQYRAANYGYTF
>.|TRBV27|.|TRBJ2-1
TGTGCCAGCAGTCATCCGGCAGAGACAGTCTATGAGCAGTTCTTC
CASSHPAETVYEQFF
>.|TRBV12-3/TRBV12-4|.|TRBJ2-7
TGTGCCAGCAGACCGGGCCCTGAGGGCGAGCAGTACTTC
CASRPGPEGEQYF
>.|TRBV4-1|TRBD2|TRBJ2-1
TGCGCCAGCAGCCAAAGAAGGCAGCGGGAGGCCCGCAATGAGCAGTTCTTC
CASSQRRQREARNEQFF
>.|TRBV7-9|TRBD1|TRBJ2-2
TGTGCCAGCAGCCCCCAGACAGGGGCAACGAACACCGGGGAGCTGTTTTTT
CASSPQTGATNTGELFF
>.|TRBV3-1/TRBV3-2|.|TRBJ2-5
TGTGCCAGCAGCCTCGTCGAGGAGACCCAGTACTTC
CASSLVEETQYF
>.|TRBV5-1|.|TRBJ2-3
TGCGCCAGCAGCTCGTGGACTGGCGGAGATACGCAGTATTTT
CASSSWTGGDTQYF
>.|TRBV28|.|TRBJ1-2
TGTGCCAGCAAGCCACCGGGTGGCTACACCTTC
CASKPPGGYTF
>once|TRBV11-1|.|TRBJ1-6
TGTGCCAGCAGCTTAACAACCTCCTATAATTCACCCCTCCACTTT
CASSLTTSYNSPLHF
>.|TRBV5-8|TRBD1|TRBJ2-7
TGTGCCAGCAGCCACCGGGACAGGACCTACGAGCAGTACTTC
CASSHRDRTYEQYF
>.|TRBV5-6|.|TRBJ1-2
TGTGCCAGCAGCTCCAGCAACTACTTCGGGGGCTACACCTTC
CASSSSNYFGGYTF
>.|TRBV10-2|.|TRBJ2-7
TGCGCCAGCAGCGGCGAGGCCCCCTTGCCGTACTTC
CASSGEAPLPYF
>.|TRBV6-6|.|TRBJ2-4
TGTGCCAGCAGTTTACCGACTGGAAACATTCAGTACTTC
CASSLPTGNIQYF
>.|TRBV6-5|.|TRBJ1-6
TGTGCCAGCAGTTACCCCGGACAGCCTTCACCCCTCCACTTT
CASSYPGQPSPLHF
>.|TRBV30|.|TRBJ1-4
TGTGCCTGGAGTGGGACCAGGAGGGGCGAAAAACTGTTTTTT
CAWSGTRRGEKLFF
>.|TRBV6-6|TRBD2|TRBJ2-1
TGTGCCAGCAGTTTTAGCGGGAATACGAATGAGCAGTTCTTC
CASSFSGNTNEQFF
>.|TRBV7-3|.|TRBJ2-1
TGTGCCAGCGGGATCGGGACTTCTGATACCAATGAGCAGTTCTTC
CASGIGTSDTNEQFF
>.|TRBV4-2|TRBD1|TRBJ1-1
TGTGCCAGCAGCCGCACACAGGGACAGATGAACACTGAAGCTTTCTTT
CASSRTQGQMNTEAFF
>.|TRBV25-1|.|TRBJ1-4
TGTGCCAGCATCGGGCGGGTGAATGAAAAACTGTTTTTT
CASIGRVNEKLFF